This entry lists 10 T cell receptor beta chains sequenced from one sample in a study of Ad26.COV2.S vaccination and SARS-CoV-2 variants. Specified treatment: roughly 19 received Ad26.COV2.S at low or high dose, single or two shots; roughly five received placebo; per-sample allocation not given. Samples were taken on day 63 after the first vaccine or placebo injection. Clones were sequenced by immunoSEQ multiplex PCR, and TCRdb holds only the in-frame ones, with some missing. The sample lists around 320,000 clones, 87% occurring once. Material: peripheral blood, obtained in a trial of Ad26.COV2.S vaccine versus placebo. These receptors all come from a person aged 18-60 years who received the Ad26.COV2.S COVID-19 vaccine or a placebo.

V and J are TRBV9 and TRBJ1-1, with D perhaps TRBD1 (5 bases). The CDR3 has 15 amino acids. With 6 bases removed from V and 0 bases from J, the gap between germline ends came to 15 bases. CDR1 is SGDLS, CDR2 YYNGEE, per germline. The CDR3 coding sequence is TGTGCCAGCAATCCGGGGCCTACCATGAACACTGAAGCTTTCTTT. Protein product: CASNPGPTMNTEAFF. Complete variable domain (other parts from reference TRBV9 and TRBJ1-1): DSGVTQTPKHLITATGQRVTLRCSPRSGDLSVYWYQQSLDQGLQFLIQYYNGEERAKGNILERFSAQQFPDLHSELNLSSLELGDSALYFCASNPGPTMNTEAFFGQGTRLTVV.

The chain employs TRBV29-1 and TRBJ2-1; weak D call: TRBD1 (5 bases). Germline lookup yields CDR1 SQVTM and CDR2 ANQGSEA. Trimming took off 4 bases at V and 2 bases at J, with 12 bases between the two ends. The length of the CDR3 is 14 residues. The CDR3 sequence: CSVGGSGTYNEQFF. In nucleotides, the CDR3 is TGCAGCGTTGGGGGATCAGGGACCTACAATGAGCAGTTCTTC.

The CDR3 coding sequence is TGTGCCAGCAGCTTAACTCCCCCGGGCGGGCTCAATGAGCAGTTCTTC. It codes for CASSLTPPGGLNEQFF. The V gene is TRBV7-3, the J gene TRBJ2-1; D possibly corresponds to TRBD2 (5 bases). The V gene lost 0 bases and the J gene lost 6 bases, with 15 bases spanning the gap. The CDR3 loop spans 16 amino acids. CDR1 and CDR2 from the germline V gene are SGHTA and FQGTGA.

V usage is TRBV5-1 and J usage is TRBJ2-1; 8 nucleotides match TRBD2. There are 18 residues in the CDR3. With 2 bases clipped from V and 5 bases from J, the junction kept 15 bases outside the gene matches. CDR1 is SGHRS, CDR2 YFSETQ, per germline. DNA for the CDR3: TGCGCCAGCAGCTTAAAGCGGGGGAATCAAAATGGTAACAATGAGCAGTTCTTC. Its protein is CASSLKRGNQNGNNEQFF.

V gene TRBV5-4 combines with J gene TRBJ2-3; D unresolved. The V and J ends lost 0 bases and 1 base respectively, with 9 bases between them. Germline CDR1 SGHNT, CDR2 YYREEE (reference sequence). This CDR3 region has 15 residues. CDR3 sequence reads: CASSLEPVRTDTQYF. The CDR3 region has the DNA TGTGCCAGCAGCTTGGAACCAGTTCGCACAGATACGCAGTATTTT.

The chain employs TRBV10-3 and TRBJ1-1; TRBD1 agrees at 8 bases. Germline V gene data show CDR1 as ENHRY and CDR2 as SYGVKD. The CDR3 contains 13 residues. V was clipped by 6 bases and J by 4 bases; unmatched bases: 4. The CDR3 nucleotides read TGTGCCATCAGCCGACAGGGGAGCACTGAAGCTTTCTTT. Encoded protein: CAISRQGSTEAFF.

The chain has TRBV6-5 and TRBJ1-2; D is perhaps TRBD1 (5 bases). CDR3 length: 15 residues. Germline values: CDR1 MNHEY, CDR2 SVGAGI. V was shortened by 2 bases and J by 2 bases, with 12 bases between the two germline ends. The CDR3 DNA reads as TGTGCCAGCAGTTACCCCCGGGCAGGGAACTATGGCTACACCTTC. This codes for CASSYPRAGNYGYTF.

The rearrangement uses TRBV3-1 (or the pseudogene TRBV3-2) and TRBJ1-2; D ambiguous. The CDR3 has 14 amino acids. Germline V CDR1 and CDR2: LGHDT, YNNKEL (reference sequence). Trimming cost V 0 bases and J 4 bases, with 9 bases left between them. The CDR3 nucleotides read TGTGCCAGCAGCCAAGAAGTAATCGGCTATGGCTACACCTTC. As protein: CASSQEVIGYGYTF.

This clone has just one count. The gene calls are TRBV6-1 and TRBJ2-3; TRBD2 matches 8 bases. Germline CDR1 MNHNS, CDR2 SASEGT. V was clipped by 4 bases and J by 0 bases; unmatched bases: 15. The CDR3 has 19 amino acids. CDR3 region: CASSVSGAGLSVSTDTQYF. For the CDR3, the DNA is TGTGCCAGCAGTGTTAGCGGGGCCGGGTTGAGCGTTAGCACAGATACGCAGTATTTT.

The chain has TRBV19 and TRBJ2-2, with D perhaps TRBD2 (6 bases). Germline CDR1 is LNHDA and CDR2 is SQIVND (reference sequence). Trimming pared 6 bases from V and 3 bases from J, leaving 17 bases between. CDR3 length equals 16 residues. The CDR3 region has the DNA TGTGCCAGTAGAAGATCGGGGGAAGGGGACACCGGGGAGCTGTTTTTT. Translating it yields CASRRSGEGDTGELFF.